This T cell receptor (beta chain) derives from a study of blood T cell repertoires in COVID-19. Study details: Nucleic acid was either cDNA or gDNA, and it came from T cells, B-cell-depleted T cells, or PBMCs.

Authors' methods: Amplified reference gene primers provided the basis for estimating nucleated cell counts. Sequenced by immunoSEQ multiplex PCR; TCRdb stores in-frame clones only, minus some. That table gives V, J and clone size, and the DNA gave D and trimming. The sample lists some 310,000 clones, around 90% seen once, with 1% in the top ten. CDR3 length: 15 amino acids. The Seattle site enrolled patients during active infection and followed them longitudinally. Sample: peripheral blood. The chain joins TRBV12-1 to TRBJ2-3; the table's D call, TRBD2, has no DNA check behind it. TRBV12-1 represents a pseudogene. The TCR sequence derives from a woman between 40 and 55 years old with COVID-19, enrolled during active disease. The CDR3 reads CASSLSGGAEHTQYF. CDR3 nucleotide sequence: TGTGCCAGCAGTCTGAGCGGGGGGGCCGAGCATACGCAGTATTTT.